The sequence of this TCR beta chain was determined in a study of blood T cell repertoires in COVID-19. For the study at large: COVID-19 samples from acute and convalescent phases originated in the United States, Italy and Spain.

In the authors' methods: Nucleated cell number was recorded as an estimate derived from reference gene primer amplification. This table comes from immunoSEQ multiplex PCR, and its TCRdb copy is limited to in-frame clones, with some not included. The V and J calls and clone size were taken over from that table, and D and trimming were inferred from the DNA. This sample carries about 240,000 clones, about 86% of them seen once, and the ten largest clones take 3.3%. Cohorts were based on clinical histories the participants reported. Sequenced material: PBMCs or T cells enriched from blood (not recorded which). The TCR sequence derives from a woman aged 40-49 years with acute COVID-19.

The CDR3 DNA follows: TGTGCCAGCAGCTTAGTTTCGGGAGTCTTAGATACGCAGTATTTT. Translated: CASSLVSGVLDTQYF. The chain is built from TRBV7-9 and TRBJ2-3; tentative D call: TRBD2 (6 bases). V was pared by 1 base and J by 5 bases, with 13 bases between. Germline values: CDR1 SEHNR, CDR2 FQNEAQ (reference sequence). This CDR3 is built from 15 residues.